What follows are 30 T cell receptor beta chains derived from one specimen sequenced in a study of human T cells and chemical hapten exposure. Time point defined: patch test 1, 2 weeks after DPC sensitization. The treatment is: therapeutic diphenylcyclopropenone sensitization with weekly scalp DPC. MiXCR, run by TCRdb on the RACE reads, gives a single entry per CDR3 protein. The sample holds 300,000 to 400,000 distinct CDR3 sequences, around 7% seen once. The specimen was whole blood, collected in connection with sensitization to the hapten diphenylcyclopropenone (DPC). Receptor source: a woman in her late teens or twenties with alopecia areata. Some clones in this sample may be carry-over from other donors' samples.

Many counts were recorded for this clonotype. V usage is TRBV7-3 and J usage is TRBJ2-3; 7 bases are shared with TRBD2. V dropped 2 bases and J dropped 1; count of bases not matched to a gene: 6. The CDR3 loop spans 16 amino acids. CDR1 and CDR2 (germline): SGHTA, FQGTGA. Here the CDR3 DNA reads TGTGCCAGCAGCTTAGGATCTAGCGGAGGCACAGATACGCAGTATTTT. It translates to CASSLGSSGGTDTQYF.

The rearrangement joins TRBV28 to TRBJ1-2; 10 bases fit TRBD1. The CDR3 runs 16 residues. With 1 base clipped from V and 6 bases from J, the junction kept 8 bases outside the gene matches. Germline V CDR1 and CDR2: MDHEN, SYDVKM. CDR3 nucleotide sequence: TGTGCCAGCAGTTTATCCCGGACAGGGGGATTGCATGGCTACACCTTC. This gives the protein CASSLSRTGGLHGYTF.

The chain joins TRBV5-1 to TRBJ2-3; TRBD2 aligns across 11 bases. Germline trimming cut 3 bases from V and 5 bases from J; bases unmatched to any gene: 8. CDR3 length: 16 residues. Germline-derived CDR1 and CDR2 are SGHRS and YFSETQ. CDR3 DNA: TGCGCCAGCAGCTCGTTAGCGGGGGGGCCCGGAGATACGCAGTATTTT. This codes for CASSSLAGGPGDTQYF.

This clonotype was observed a handful of times. This chain links TRBV20-1 with TRBJ1-5; D gene unclear. The CDR3 consists of 13 residues. In germline, CDR1 is DFQATT, CDR2 SNEGSKA (reference sequence). V lost 2 bases, J lost 2 bases, and 7 bases lay in between. DNA for the CDR3: TGCAGTGCTAGAAAGGGCGGCAATCAGCCCCAGCATTTT. Amino acids: CSARKGGNQPQHF.

The sample holds many counts of this clonotype. The V and J genes are TRBV28 and TRBJ2-3; D call uncertain. Germline V lookup: CDR1 MDHEN, CDR2 SYDVKM. The germline V and J ends were trimmed by 8 bases and 0 bases, with 21 bases remaining between them. This CDR3 has 17 amino acids. CDR3 sequence (DNA): TGTGCCAGCGGGGTCCCAATAGATGCAGCTAGCACAGATACGCAGTATTTT. Translation: CASGVPIDAASTDTQYF.

This clonotype was recorded at least ten times. The chain joins TRBV28 to TRBJ1-5; unclear D gene. Looked up from germline, CDR1 is MDHEN and CDR2 is SYDVKM. This CDR3 has 17 residues. Trimming stripped 4 bases from V and 6 bases from J, with 22 bases between. The CDR3 here is CASSSPGSVTVAQPQHF. CDR3 nucleotide sequence: TGTGCCAGCAGTTCCCCCGGATCAGTTACAGTGGCTCAGCCCCAGCATTTT.

In this sample, this clonotype turned up a few times. DNA for the CDR3: TGTGCCAGCAGTCCCAGCGGGGGGGCCCTTAGCACAGATACGCAGTATTTT. This translates into CASSPSGGALSTDTQYF. The chain joins TRBV27 to TRBJ2-3; TRBD2 matches 10 bases. The ends lost 5 bases at V and 0 bases at J; junction bases unmatched: 8. Per the germline V gene, CDR1 is MNHEY and CDR2 is SMNVEV (reference sequence). The CDR3 is made up of 17 amino acids.

There are a few counts of this clonotype. The chain has TRBV5-6 and TRBJ1-5; tentatively, D is TRBD1 (5 bases). CDR3 length: 16 residues. Germline-derived CDR1 and CDR2 are SGHDT and YYEEEE. With 5 bases removed from V and 0 bases from J, the gap between germline ends came to 15 bases. CDR3 sequence reads: CASSSSQEYSNQPQHF. The CDR3 bases are TGTGCCAGCAGTTCATCACAGGAGTATAGCAATCAGCCCCAGCATTTT.

V usage is TRBV10-3 and J usage is TRBJ1-2; D is unresolved. Trimming took 8 bases from V and 7 from J, leaving 17 bases between them. The CDR3 sequence is 13 residues long. CDR1 is ENHRY, CDR2 SYGVKD, per germline. For the CDR3, the DNA is TGTGCCATCCGGGCCCTTGAGGAGTTTGGCTACACCTTC. This translates into CAIRALEEFGYTF.

CDR3 sequence: CASNQIDTQYF. The CDR3 DNA reads TGTGCCAGCAACCAAATAGATACGCAGTATTTT. The chain carries TRBV6-1 and TRBJ2-3, with D uncertain. This CDR3 spans 11 amino acids. From germline, CDR1 is MNHNS and CDR2 SASEGT. V lost 7 bases and J 5 bases, leaving 7 bases between the germline ends.

In its sample, this clonotype was seen a few times. The junction differs from germline at one of its ends, possibly a read error. This chain links TRBV20-1 with TRBJ2-1, with 9 bases lining up with TRBD2. The CDR3 sequence is 13 residues long. Germline V gene lookup returns CDR1 DFQATT and CDR2 SNEGSKA (reference sequence). CDR3 DNA: TGCAGTGCCAGAGGCGGGGGGGATCATGAGCAGTTCTTC. It encodes CSARGGGDHEQFF.

This clonotype was counted many times. The chain carries TRBV12-3 or TRBV12-4 and TRBJ1-3, with D tentatively TRBD1 (5 bases). V was cut by 2 bases and J by 8 bases, with 7 bases left in between. CDR3 length equals 12 residues. The CDR3 reads CASSLSGHTIYF. Here the CDR3 DNA reads TGTGCCAGCAGTTTATCGGGGCACACCATATATTTT.

This chain links TRBV19 with TRBJ2-3; 7 nucleotides agree with TRBD1. This CDR3 is 14 amino acids long. J gave up 2 bases and V 7 bases, and 6 bases lay outside the gene matches. Germline CDR1 and CDR2: LNHDA and SQIVND (reference sequence). The CDR3 spells CASTRDRTTDTQYF. DNA of the CDR3: TGTGCCAGTACAAGGGACAGAACCACAGATACGCAGTATTTT.

At least ten counts were recorded for this clonotype. The chain links TRBV3-1 to TRBJ2-2; 8 bases line up with TRBD2. The CDR3 is 16 residues long. Trimming removed 1 base from V and 10 bases from J; junction bases left unmatched: 11. CDR1 is LGHDT and CDR2 is YNNKEL in the germline V gene (reference sequence). Written as DNA, the CDR3 is TGTGCCAGCAGCCAAGCTCTAGCGGGCCCGAAAGTGGAGCTGTTTTTT. Residues: CASSQALAGPKVELFF.

The rearrangement uses TRBV11-2 and TRBJ1-4; 7 positions match TRBD1. CDR1 SGHAT and CDR2 FQNNGV come from the germline V gene. The CDR3 consists of 13 residues. J was trimmed by 8 bases and V by 5 bases; bases with no gene match: 5. The CDR3 DNA follows: TGTGCCAGCAGCAGAGACAGGGAGGAAAAACTGTTTTTT. As protein: CASSRDREEKLFF.

Ten or more counts support this clonotype. The rearrangement links TRBV10-3 to TRBJ1-1; no clear D. Trimming removed 6 bases from V and 0 bases from J, with 8 bases in between. The CDR3 has 13 residues. Germline V gene lookup returns CDR1 ENHRY and CDR2 SYGVKD. The CDR3 protein is CAISPSLNTEAFF. CDR3 bases: TGTGCCATCAGCCCCTCCCTGAACACTGAAGCTTTCTTT.

Only one count was recorded for this clonotype. This chain uses TRBV5-4 with TRBJ1-1; TRBD1 might be the D (5 bases). V dropped 5 bases and J dropped 10 bases, with 21 bases sitting between them. The CDR3 has 14 residues. Germline V gene sequence: CDR1 SGHNT, CDR2 YYREEE (reference sequence). Here the CDR3 reads CASSRSGTPEGAFF. The DNA of the CDR3 is TGTGCCAGCAGTCGAAGCGGGACTCCCGAGGGAGCTTTCTTT. Using reference TRBV5-4 and TRBJ1-1 for the parts outside the CDR3, the full variable domain is ETGVTQSPTHLIKTRGQQVTLRCSSQSGHNTVSWYQQALGQGPQFIFQYYREEENGRGNFPPRFSGLQFPNYSSELNVNALELDDSALYLCASSRSGTPEGAFFGQGTRLTVV.

This clonotype showed up many times. The junction does not match germline at one end; this may be a read error. The CDR3 sequence: CSVEGQGYRETQYF. The CDR3 DNA reads TGCAGCGTCGAAGGACAGGGTTACAGGGAGACCCAGTACTTC. V is TRBV29-1 and J is TRBJ2-5; 8 positions match TRBD1. CDR3 length: 14 amino acids. Germline CDR1 is SQVTM and CDR2 is ANQGSEA.

The rearrangement joins TRBV3-1 to TRBJ2-2, with TRBD1 matching 8 bases. Germline V gives CDR1 LGHDT, CDR2 YNNKEL (reference sequence). CDR3 length equals 16 residues. Losses at the gene ends were 0 bases for V and 7 bases for J; bases not matched to a gene: 7. The CDR3 DNA sequence: TGTGCCAGCAGCCAAGATACACCAGGGGGCGGCGGGGAGCTGTTTTTT. Amino acids: CASSQDTPGGGGELFF.

This clonotype has more than one count but fewer than ten. DNA of the CDR3: TGTGCCAGCAGTTTAGGCAAGGGCACTGAAGCTTTCTTT. Its translation: CASSLGKGTEAFF. The V call is TRBV28, the J call TRBJ1-1; D gene ambiguous. V was cut by 2 bases and J by 4 bases, with 8 bases left in between. This CDR3 is 13 amino acids long. Germline CDR1 reads MDHEN; CDR2 reads SYDVKM.

A few counts support this clonotype. The V call is TRBV4-3, the J call TRBJ2-6; D possibly corresponds to TRBD1 (6 bases). Germline V gene lookup returns CDR1 LGHNA and CDR2 YSLEER. Trimming took off 0 bases at V and 0 bases at J, with 12 bases between the two ends. The CDR3 length is 18 residues. The CDR3 DNA follows: TGCGCCAGCAGCCAAGACTGGGGGCTTGGCTCTGGGGCCAACGTCCTGACTTTC. Translation: CASSQDWGLGSGANVLTF.

This clonotype was recorded a few times. The chain couples TRBV20-1 to TRBJ2-1; 14 bases fit TRBD2. Trimming removed 0 bases from V and 7 bases from J; junction bases left unmatched: 8. CDR1 and CDR2 (germline): DFQATT, SNEGSKA (reference sequence). This CDR3 has 17 residues. The CDR3: CSARDLTSGGAWNEQFF. CDR3 nucleotides: TGCAGTGCTAGAGATCTGACTAGCGGGGGGGCTTGGAATGAGCAGTTCTTC.

The J gene is TRBJ2-7, the V gene TRBV5-1, with D possibly TRBD2 on 5 matching bases. Germline V gives CDR1 SGHRS, CDR2 YFSETQ. The CDR3 has 14 amino acids. V lost 1 base to trimming and J lost 5 bases, with 13 bases between them. The CDR3 sequence: CASSLSGSLDEQYF. CDR3 in DNA: TGCGCCAGCAGCTTGTCGGGGAGCCTAGACGAGCAGTACTTC. Full variable domain (outside the CDR3, taken from reference TRBV5-1 and TRBJ2-7): KAGVTQTPRYLIKTRGQQVTLSCSPISGHRSVSWYQQTPGQGLQFLFEYFSETQRNKGNFPGRFSGRQFSNSRSEMNVSTLELGDSALYLCASSLSGSLDEQYFGPGTRLTVT.

This clonotype was picked up a small number of times. The chain couples TRBV6-2 or TRBV6-3 to TRBJ1-1; possible D gene TRBD1, 5 bases. Per the germline V gene, CDR1 is MNHEY and CDR2 is SVGEGT. The CDR3 extends over 13 amino acids. V dropped 7 bases and J dropped 0 bases, with 9 bases sitting between them. This chain's CDR3 is CASNQGLNTEAFF. The CDR3 DNA sequence: TGTGCCAGCAATCAGGGTCTGAACACTGAAGCTTTCTTT.

There are many counts of this clonotype. This chain links TRBV7-8 with TRBJ2-1, with TRBD2 matching 7 bases. V was pared by 3 bases and J by 6 bases, with 5 bases of the junction left unmatched. CDR1 and CDR2 (germline): SGHVS, FQNEAQ. The CDR3 sequence is 14 residues long. CDR3 nucleotide sequence: TGTGCCAGCAGCTTTAGCGGGCCCTCCAATGAGCAGTTCTTC. Translation: CASSFSGPSNEQFF.

This clonotype has only a few counts. The gene calls are TRBV5-4 and TRBJ1-6, with 8 bases that match TRBD1. CDR1 SGHNT and CDR2 YYREEE come from the germline V gene (reference sequence). This CDR3 spans 16 amino acids. The V gene end was trimmed by 0 bases and the J gene end by 3 bases; junction bases not matched to a gene: 2. CDR3 DNA sequence: TGTGCCAGCAGCTTGGCACAGGGGGACTATAATTCACCCCTCCACTTT. Translated: CASSLAQGDYNSPLHF.

This clonotype has just a few counts. The J gene is TRBJ2-2, the V gene TRBV6-5, with D perhaps matching TRBD1 (6 bases). This CDR3 has 15 residues. The V and J ends lost 9 bases and 4 bases respectively, with 18 bases between them. Germline V gives CDR1 MNHEY, CDR2 SVGAGI. CDR3 amino acids: CASLDTGTPTGELFF. DNA for the CDR3: TGTGCCAGTTTAGATACCGGGACACCCACCGGGGAGCTGTTTTTT.

Ten or more counts support this clonotype. The chain recombines TRBV7-9 with TRBJ1-1, with TRBD1 matching 7 bases. The CDR3 contains 15 residues. V lost 4 bases, J lost 6 bases, and 11 bases stayed unmatched. Germline CDR1 SEHNR, CDR2 FQNEAQ (reference sequence). In DNA, the CDR3 is TGTGCCAGCAGCTCCGCACAGGGGTGGAGTCCTGAAGCTTTCTTT. It yields the protein CASSSAQGWSPEAFF.

This clonotype was detected many times. This chain links TRBV5-1 with TRBJ2-3; tentatively, D is TRBD1 or TRBD2 (5 bases each). This CDR3 has 16 amino acids. Germline lookup yields CDR1 SGHRS and CDR2 YFSETQ. The V end lost 4 bases, the J end lost 0 bases, and 15 bases lay between the germline ends. The CDR3 bases are TGCGCCAGCAGCCCCGTACCCGGGACGAGCACAGATACGCAGTATTTT. It encodes CASSPVPGTSTDTQYF.

This clonotype appeared many times. The CDR3 region has the DNA TGCGCCAGCAGCCAAGACAGGGCGGCCTATAATTCACCCCTCCACTTT. Amino acids: CASSQDRAAYNSPLHF. The chain carries TRBV4-3 and TRBJ1-6; TRBD1 might be the D (5 bases). The CDR3 has 16 residues. The germline V gene has CDR1 LGHNA and CDR2 YSLEER. V lost 0 bases to trimming and J lost 2 bases, with 8 bases between them.